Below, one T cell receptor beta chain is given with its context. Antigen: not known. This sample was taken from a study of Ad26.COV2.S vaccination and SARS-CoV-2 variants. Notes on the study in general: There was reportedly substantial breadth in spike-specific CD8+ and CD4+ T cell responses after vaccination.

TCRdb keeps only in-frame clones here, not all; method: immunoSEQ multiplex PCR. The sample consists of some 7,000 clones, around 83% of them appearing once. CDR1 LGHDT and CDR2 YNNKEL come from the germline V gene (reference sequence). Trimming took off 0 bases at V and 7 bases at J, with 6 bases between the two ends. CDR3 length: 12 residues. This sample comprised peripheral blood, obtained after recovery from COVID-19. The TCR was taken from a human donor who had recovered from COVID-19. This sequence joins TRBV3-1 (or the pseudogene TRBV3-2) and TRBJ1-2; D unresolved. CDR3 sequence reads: CASSQEMGGYTF. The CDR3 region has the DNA TGTGCCAGCAGCCAAGAGATGGGTGGCTACACCTTC.